This T cell receptor (beta chain) was captured in a study of blood T cells in healthy people across ages. This CDR3 is built from 15 residues. Germline lookup yields CDR1 KGHSH and CDR2 LQKENI. The trim removed 3 bases at V and 4 bases at J, leaving 7 bases unmatched. A sample-barcoded 5' primer and a J-beta primer mix were used in a second PCR of roughly 7 to 11 cycles. TCRdb recomputed calls from the 5' RACE reads with MiXCR, one row per CDR3 protein. The sample carries fewer than 2 million distinct CDR3 sequences, approximately 39% recorded once. There are many counts of this clonotype. The source of this sequence is a human donor in good health. The V and J genes are TRBV18 and TRBJ1-2; 8 bases match TRBD1. The source material was blood. As DNA, the CDR3 is TGTGCCAGCTCACCCCAGGGGGCAAGGGGCTATGGCTACACCTTC. It translates to CASSPQGARGYGYTF.